This T cell receptor beta chain was observed in a study of siplizumab effects on memory and regulatory T cells. Libraries were prepared by immunoSEQ multiplex PCR; TCRdb keeps only in-frame clonotypes and omits some of them. This sample has around 100,000 clones; about 93% occur once, and the top ten carry roughly 0.6%. The CDR3 extends over 14 amino acids. V lost 0 bases, J lost 9 bases, and 4 bases stayed unmatched. CDR1 is SGHDT, CDR2 YYEEEE, per germline. This clone was seen a handful of times. The rearrangement joins TRBV5-6 to TRBJ2-1; the match to TRBD2 covers 9 bases. The source is a human donor in good health. Material for sequencing was Tregs sorted from blood. As DNA, the CDR3 is TGTGCCAGCAGCTTGGGCCTAGCGGGAACTGAGCAGTTCTTC. Residues: CASSLGLAGTEQFF.